Sequencing of this TCR beta chain was carried out in a study of T cell responses to AZD1222 COVID-19 vaccine. Clones were sequenced by immunoSEQ multiplex PCR, and TCRdb holds only the in-frame ones, with some missing. In the table there are approximately 180,000 clones, around 90% of which are singletons. Points on this clone: What it binds is unknown.

Study outcomes and limitations: Researchers took repertoire samples only after the peak T cell response had come.

The receptor comes from an adult in good health. The sequencing used peripheral blood, collected on day 0 of AZD1222 vaccination.

The CDR3 is CASSQGPGQQETQYF. In nucleotides, the CDR3 is TGTGCCAGCAGCCAGGGACCGGGACAGCAAGAGACCCAGTACTTC. This sequence joins TRBV16 and TRBJ2-5; 7 bases line up with TRBD1. Germline V gene lookup returns CDR1 KGHSY and CDR2 FQNENV. The CDR3 has 15 amino acids. V gave up 3 bases and J gave up 2 bases; unmatched junction bases: 6.